A selection of T cell receptor beta chains follows, all from one sample in a study of shared clonotypes between healthy human individuals. Using immunoSEQ multiplex PCR, the repertoire was profiled, and TCRdb retains in-frame clones only, with some absent. The data hold 1,500,000 or so clones, with approximately 98.5% observed a single time. Sequenced input: naive CD4+ T cells sorted from blood. The source of these receptors is a man aged 25-45 years in good health. CDR3s include the opening cysteine and the closing phenylalanine or tryptophan. Fields, in order: D gene, V gene, clone size, J gene, CDR3 protein, CDR3 DNA. A D gene is named only where the DNA matches it firmly. A row's size may be missing; if present it is once, few, many or a size class.

NA	TRBV14	NA	TRBJ2-3	CASSQTASTDTQYF	TGTGCCAGCAGCCAGACAGCAAGCACAGATACGCAGTATTTT
NA	TRBV5-4	NA	TRBJ1-4	CQTGGSNEKLFF	TGTCAAACCGGGGGGTCTAATGAAAAACTGTTTTTT
NA	TRBV2	NA	TRBJ2-7	CASNEMAVSYEQYF	TGTGCCAGCAATGAAATGGCAGTATCCTACGAGCAGTACTTC
NA	TRBV7-3	NA	TRBJ2-7	CASSLRSGYEQYF	TGTGCCAGCAGCTTAAGGTCAGGCTACGAGCAGTACTTC
NA	TRBV7-3	NA	TRBJ2-6	CASSLIQGPPSGANVLTF	TGTGCCAGCAGCTTAATTCAGGGGCCGCCCTCTGGGGCCAACGTCCTGACTTTC
NA	TRBV5-1	NA	TRBJ2-7	CASSLAPGRYEQYF	TGCGCCAGCAGCTTGGCCCCGGGTAGGTACGAGCAGTACTTC
TRBD1	TRBV6-1	NA	TRBJ1-5	CASSGQGNSMRTQHF	TGTGCCAGCAGCGGACAGGGGAATAGCATGAGGACCCAGCATTTT
TRBD2	TRBV5-1	NA	TRBJ2-5	CASSSGLAGLIQETQYF	TGCGCCAGCAGCTCCGGACTAGCGGGATTGATCCAAGAGACCCAGTACTTC
NA	TRBV9	NA	TRBJ1-2	CASSVDSTARDGYTF	TGTGCCAGCAGCGTCGACAGCACCGCACGGGATGGCTACACCTTC
NA	TRBV5-1	once	TRBJ1-1	CASSHGTTEAFF	TGCGCCAGCAGCCACGGGACCACTGAAGCTTTCTTT
TRBD2	TRBV28	NA	TRBJ2-1	CASMPGTSGRYEQFF	TGTGCCAGCATGCCGGGGACTAGCGGGAGGTATGAGCAGTTCTTC
NA	TRBV6-1	NA	TRBJ2-7	CASRITGTSYEQYF	TGTGCCAGCAGGATAACAGGGACCTCCTACGAGCAGTACTTC
NA	TRBV5-4	NA	TRBJ1-5	CASSGGPNDNQPQHF	TGTGCCAGCAGTGGGGGTCCGAACGACAATCAGCCCCAGCATTTT
NA	TRBV2	NA	TRBJ2-1	CASSPTGSPSYNEQFF	TGTGCCAGCAGCCCCACGGGGAGCCCTTCCTACAATGAGCAGTTCTTC
TRBD1	TRBV6-6	NA	TRBJ1-5	CASRTGQGVLQPQHF	TGTGCCAGCAGAACGGGACAGGGGGTACTTCAGCCCCAGCATTTT